This entry concerns a single TCR beta chain. The CDR3 spans 14 residues. Trimming shortened V by 2 bases and J by 4 bases, and 12 bases separated the two germline ends. Germline V gives CDR1 SGHRS, CDR2 YFSETQ. Only in-frame clones appear in the TCRdb table, and some are missing; sequencing was by immunoSEQ multiplex PCR. Of approximately 260,000 clones listed, approximately 85% are singletons. This specimen belongs to a study of blood T cell repertoires in COVID-19. The receptor was derived from a woman aged 55-69 years with active or convalescent COVID-19. The V and J genes are TRBV5-1 and TRBJ2-5, with D maybe TRBD1 (5 bases). Material for sequencing was peripheral blood. The CDR3 here is CASSLGPRGETQYF. The CDR3 region has the DNA TGCGCCAGCAGCTTAGGGCCAAGGGGAGAGACCCAGTACTTC.